Each of the 20 T cell receptor delta chains below was sequenced from the same sample in a study of γδ T cells in repeated Plasmodium falciparum infection. Bulk repertoires came from Vgamma9/Vdelta2+ or Vdelta2-negative gammadelta T cells flow-sorted from PBMC. TCRdb re-called clones from the multiplex PCR reads via CATT. The sample holds roughly 90,000 delta-chain clones, 0.75% to 1% seen once. The sequencing sample was made of gamma-delta T cells from blood. These receptors all come from a pool of human donors (malaria-infected and uninfected, not separated).

In its sample, this clone was seen a few times. A far more abundant clone sits one base away, making this likely a read error. Other nucleotide sequences in the sample specify the same CDR3. The V gene call reads TRDV1; no J gene was called; the table's D call, TRDD3, has no DNA check behind it. The V gene's germline CDR1 is TSWWSYY and CDR2 QGS. This CDR3 is 22 amino acids long. The chain's CDR3 is CALGELVNQRLARGPRIDKLIF. The CDR3 DNA follows: TGTGCTCTTGGGGAACTCGTTAACCAGAGACTCGCCCGGGGACCACGCATCGATAAGCTCATCTTT.

Details on this clone: This DNA translates differently at residue 8 from the TCRdb protein, which is that of a much larger clone; a read error is likely, and the protein shown is the DNA's own translation. V gene TRDV2 combines with J gene TRDJ1, with 10 bases identical to TRDD3. Here the J gene came from matching the DNA to germline, since TCRdb omits it. Germline V lookup: CDR1 GEAIGNYY, CDR2 EKD. The CDR3 loop spans 18 amino acids. With V trimmed by 0 bases and J by 2 bases, 11 bases remained unmatched. CDR3 nucleotide sequence: TGTGCCTGTGACACCGTAGGGAGGGGGGATACGTCGACCGATAAACTCATCTTT. Translated, it gives CACDTVGRGDTSTDKLIF.

This clone came up a few times. This is likely an artifact of a read error, given a far larger clone one base away. Other DNA sequences in this specimen translate into the identical CDR3. The chain recombines TRDV1 with TRDJ1, with 10 bases matching TRDD3. Matching the DNA to germline supplied the J gene, which TCRdb does not give. Germline V gene sequence: CDR1 TSWWSYY, CDR2 QGS. The length of the CDR3 is 19 residues. The CDR3 DNA is TGTGCTCTCGGGGAACCCTCATCCTTCCTAAAGGGGGGATACGATACACTCATCTTT. This translates into CALGEPSSFLKGGYDTLIF.

This clone was counted at least ten times. TCRdb's listed protein matches a much larger clone and diverges from this DNA's translation at residue 17, likely through a read error; the protein shown comes from the DNA. The chain links TRDV2 to TRDJ1, with 9 nucleotides matching TRDD3. No J gene was available from TCRdb, and it was assigned here by a germline match of the DNA. V was pared by 3 bases and J by 3 bases, with 31 bases of the junction left unmatched. Germline loops: CDR1 GEAIGNYY, CDR2 EKD. CDR3 length: 23 residues. CDR3 amino acids: CACDLRHLENLLGDTPHSDKLIF. DNA of the CDR3: TGTGCCTGTGACCTTCGCCATCTAGAGAATTTACTGGGGGACACACCCCACTCCGATAAACTCATCTTT.

On this clone itself: The protein recorded in TCRdb matches a much larger clone and deviates from this DNA's translation at residue 11, suggesting a read error; the protein here is obtained by translating the DNA. J is TRDJ1 and V is TRDV2; D remains unclear. The CDR3 sequence is 14 residues long. The germline gives CDR1 GEAIGNYY, CDR2 EKD. The CDR3 protein is CACDTVEVSDELIF. The CDR3 bases are TGTGCCTGTGACACCGTCGAGGTCTCCGATGAACTCATCTTT.

A word on this clone: A far bigger clonotype differs at one base, so this is likely a read error. This sample also contains other DNA sequences that code for the same CDR3. The CDR3: CACEKLGADSWDTRQMFF. In nucleotides, the CDR3 is TGTGCCTGTGAGAAGCTGGGAGCCGACTCCTGGGATACCCGACAGATGTTTTTC. The gene calls are TRDV2 and TRDJ3, with a tentative D call TRDD3 (5 bases). TCRdb records no J gene; here it was assigned by comparing the DNA to germline. Germline values: CDR1 GEAIGNYY, CDR2 EKD. CDR3 length: 18 residues.

This clone was counted only a few times. A read error likely explains why the TCRdb protein, taken from a much larger clone, differs from this DNA's translation at residue 9; the protein shown is translated from the DNA. The J gene is TRDJ1, the V gene TRDV1; maybe TRDD2 (5 bases). No J gene was available from TCRdb, and it was assigned here by a germline match of the DNA. Germline lookup yields CDR1 TSWWSYY and CDR2 QGS. V lost 1 base to trimming and J lost 8 bases, with 14 bases between them. The CDR3 spans 14 residues. The CDR3 nucleotides are TGTGCTCTTGGGGAACCGGATCCTTCGCTGAAACTCATCTTT. Its protein is CALGEPDPSLKLIF.

The sample holds a few counts of this clone. A far larger clone is off by one base, so a read error is likely. Other DNA sequences in the same sample also yield this CDR3. The chain joins TRDV1 to TRDJ1; TRDD3 matches 7 bases. TCRdb lists no J gene, so it was determined here by aligning the DNA to germline. The V gene end was trimmed by 5 bases and the J gene end by 2 bases; junction bases not matched to a gene: 17. This CDR3 has 18 amino acids. Germline V gives CDR1 TSWWSYY, CDR2 QGS. The CDR3 nucleotides read TGTGCTCTTGGGAGCGCCTCCCTACTGGGGAAAGGAACCGATAAACTCATCTTT. It yields the protein CALGSASLLGKGTDKLIF.

About this clone: The protein held in TCRdb is that of a much larger clone and does not match this DNA's translation at residue 4, likely because of a read error; the protein shown is translated from the DNA. The chain joins TRDV2 to TRDJ1; TRDD3 is a possible D gene (6 bases). The J gene, missing from TCRdb, was assigned here through DNA to germline matching. This CDR3 spans 19 amino acids. CDR1 and CDR2 (germline): GEAIGNYY, EKD. V was cut by 5 bases and J by 0 bases, with 27 bases left in between. CDR3 region: CACGSLAQSSGEYTDKLIF. CDR3 DNA sequence: TGTGCCTGTGGCTCTCTGGCCCAATCGTCTGGGGAGTACACCGATAAACTCATCTTT.

This clone was found many times. A far larger clone is one base from this, pointing to a likely read error. Other DNA sequences in the same sample also yield this CDR3. This chain links TRDV1 with TRDJ1; 13 positions match TRDD3. The V gene's germline CDR1 is TSWWSYY and CDR2 QGS. The CDR3 runs 25 residues. The CDR3 here is CALGELWSSYVGQAYWGIRTDKLIF. For the CDR3, the DNA is TGTGCCCTTGGGGAACTTTGGTCTTCCTACGTAGGGCAGGCGTACTGGGGGATACGGACCGATAAACTCATCTTT.

This clone has only a few counts. For this DNA, TCRdb reports the protein of a much larger clone, which diverges at residue 13, most likely from a read error; the protein presented here is translated directly from the DNA. This chain joins TRDV1 and TRDJ1; TRDD3 aligns across 9 bases. The germline CDR1 and CDR2 sequences are TSWWSYY and QGS. This CDR3 has 22 residues. Losses at the gene ends were 2 bases for V and 3 bases for J; bases not matched to a gene: 25. CDR3 nucleotide sequence: TGTGCTCTTGGGGAAAGACTCGTCCCTCGGGTTACTAGGGGATACGCGTCCGATAAACTCATCTTT. Its translation: CALGERLVPRVTRGYASDKLIF.

This clone qualifies as medium-sized. This chain links TRDV2 with TRDJ1; the match to TRDD3 covers 8 bases. The V gene end was trimmed by 0 bases and the J gene end by 5 bases; junction bases not matched to a gene: 16. Germline V lookup: CDR1 GEAIGNYY, CDR2 EKD. The CDR3 covers 18 residues. Here the CDR3 reads CACDTVGTGGLQRDKLIF. DNA for the CDR3: TGTGCCTGTGACACCGTCGGTACTGGGGGCCTACAGAGGGATAAACTCATCTTT.

To note about this clone: TCRdb pairs this DNA with a much larger clone's protein that differs at residue 8, likely a read error; the protein shown was translated from the DNA. The chain is built from TRDV2 and TRDJ2, with 9 bases lining up with TRDD3. The V gene's germline CDR1 is GEAIGNYY and CDR2 EKD. This CDR3 is 21 amino acids long. Losses at the gene ends were 1 base for V and 1 base for J; bases not matched to a gene: 18. CDR3 sequence reads: CACDTLGWGYAVNDLTAQLFF. The CDR3 DNA is TGTGCCTGTGACACGTTAGGTTGGGGATACGCGGTTAACGATTTGACAGCACAACTCTTCTTT.

This clone occurred a few times. This likely came from a read error, as a far larger clone is one base away. Other DNA sequences within the sample encode an identical CDR3. The chain couples TRDV1 to TRDJ1, with D perhaps TRDD3 (5 bases). In the absence of a J gene in TCRdb, the DNA was matched to germline to assign it here. Germline V gene lookup returns CDR1 TSWWSYY and CDR2 QGS. The CDR3 runs to 18 residues. The DNA of the CDR3 is TGTGCCCTTGGGGAACGAGGAAGGCGAGCGCTTTACACCGATAAACTCATCTTT. This gives the protein CALGERGRRALYTDKLIF.

Points on this clone: This sequence is one base from a far larger clone and is likely a read error. The sample contains more than one DNA sequence encoding this CDR3. The gene calls are TRDV1 and TRDJ1; 8 bases line up with TRDD3. No J gene is reported in TCRdb; it was inferred here by comparing the DNA with germline. This CDR3 region has 20 residues. V shed 0 bases and J 0 bases; nucleotides not matched to a gene: 15. Germline V gene sequence: CDR1 TSWWSYY, CDR2 QGS. The CDR3 DNA follows: TGTGCTCTTGGGGAACTAGGTCTCTTTACTGGGGGGTACGACACCGATAAACTCATCTTT. It translates to CALGELGLFTGGYDTDKLIF.

This clone was counted many times. Within the sample, other DNA sequences also encode this same CDR3. CDR3 in amino acids: CALGDPPEGWGIVSIPLTAQLFF. CDR3 coding DNA: TGTGCTCTTGGGGATCCCCCGGAAGGTTGGGGGATTGTGTCTATCCCTTTGACAGCACAACTCTTCTTT. V and J are TRDV1 and TRDJ2; 8 positions match TRDD3. Germline V CDR1 and CDR2: TSWWSYY, QGS. V shed 3 bases and J 0 bases; nucleotides not matched to a gene: 24. This CDR3 spans 23 amino acids.

This clone is medium-sized (0.01 to 0.1%). Other DNA sequences in the same sample also yield this CDR3. V and J are TRDV1 and TRDJ1, with a tentative D call TRDD3 (5 bases). CDR3 size: 17 residues. V shed 0 bases and J shed 0 bases, with 14 bases lying between them. Germline V gives CDR1 TSWWSYY, CDR2 QGS. CDR3: CALGELVGSLYTDKLIF. CDR3 coding DNA: TGTGCTCTTGGGGAACTAGTGGGGAGCCTTTACACCGATAAACTCATCTTT.

Worth noting for this clone: TCRdb's entry gives the protein of a much larger clone, which mismatches this DNA's translation at residue 13, likely from a read error; the protein reported here is translated from the DNA. V and J are TRDV1 and TRDJ1, with D uncertain. No J gene was available from TCRdb, and it was assigned here by a germline match of the DNA. Germline loops: CDR1 TSWWSYY, CDR2 QGS. The V gene lost 4 bases and the J gene lost 6 bases, with 27 bases spanning the gap. CDR3 length equals 18 residues. The CDR3 nucleotides are TGTGCTCTTGGGGCAAAACCCTTTGGGAGATATGCCCTGAATAAACTCATCTTT. Residues: CALGAKPFGRYALNKLIF.

This clone came up many times. This sample includes further DNA sequences coding for the same CDR3. The chain has TRDV1 and TRDJ1; TRDD3 matches at 8 bases. Trimming at V came to 3 bases and at J to 0 bases, leaving 12 bases not matched to a gene. The CDR3 is 18 amino acids. Germline V lookup: CDR1 TSWWSYY, CDR2 QGS. DNA of the CDR3: TGTGCTCTTGGGGACTTATGCCTGGGGGACCCTTACACCGATAAACTCATCTTT. Encoded protein: CALGDLCLGDPYTDKLIF.

This clone came up a few times. TCRdb lists the protein of a much larger clone for this DNA, which differs at residue 15, so this is likely a read error; the protein given here is translated from the DNA itself. The genes are TRDV1 and TRDJ1, with TRDD3 matching 8 bases. Germline lookup yields CDR1 TSWWSYY and CDR2 QGS. This CDR3 is built from 21 residues. V gave up 0 bases and J gave up 8 bases; unmatched junction bases: 26. CDR3 protein: CALGELNNIYNLLGEREKLIF. As DNA, the CDR3 is TGTGCTCTTGGGGAACTTAATAATATTTATAATCTCCTGGGGGAGCGGGAAAAACTCATCTTT.